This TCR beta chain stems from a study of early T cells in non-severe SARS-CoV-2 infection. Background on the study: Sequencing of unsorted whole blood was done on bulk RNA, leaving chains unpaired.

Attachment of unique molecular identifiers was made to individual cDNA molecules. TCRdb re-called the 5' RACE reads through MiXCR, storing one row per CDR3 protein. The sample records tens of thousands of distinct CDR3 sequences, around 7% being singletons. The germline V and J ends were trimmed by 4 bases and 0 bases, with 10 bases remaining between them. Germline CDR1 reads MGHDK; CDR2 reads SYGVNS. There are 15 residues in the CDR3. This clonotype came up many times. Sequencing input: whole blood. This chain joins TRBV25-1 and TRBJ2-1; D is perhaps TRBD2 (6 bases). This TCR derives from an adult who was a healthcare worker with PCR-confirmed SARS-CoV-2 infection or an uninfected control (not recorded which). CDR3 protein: CASSGSGPSYNEQFF. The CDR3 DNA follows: TGTGCCAGCAGTGGTAGCGGACCCTCCTACAATGAGCAGTTCTTC.